These T cell receptor beta chains were read from a single sample in a study of breast tumors, draining lymph nodes, adjacent tissues. TCRdb itself ran the multiplex PCR reads through MiXCR, one entry per CDR3 protein. The table includes 250,000 or so distinct CDR3 sequences, over 25% detected once. The sample taken for sequencing was axillary lymph node tissue. All receptors derive from a female donor with breast cancer. Some clones in this sample may be carry-over from other donors' samples. Both conserved end residues are trimmed from each CDR3. The order of the fields is V gene, J gene, CDR3 protein.

V: TRBV11-2
J: TRBJ2-3
CDR3: ASSFYICSGLVGPDTQY

V: TRBV12-3/TRBV12-4
J: TRBJ2-5
CDR3: ASSLILTMGQETQY

V: TRBV6-1
J: TRBJ2-7
CDR3: ASSTLAYEQY

V: TRBV4-1
J: TRBJ1-1
CDR3: ASSLIGLTGGYTEAF

V: TRBV10-3
J: TRBJ2-5
CDR3: AISESQGAETQY

V: TRBV5-1
J: TRBJ1-6
CDR3: ASSLALQGSPLH

V: TRBV4-3
J: TRBJ1-2
CDR3: ASNQNYGYT

V: TRBV5-5
J: TRBJ2-1
CDR3: ASSSRGGSDEQF

V: TRBV12-3/TRBV12-4
J: TRBJ1-1
CDR3: ASSLMAGSVF

V: TRBV20-1
J: TRBJ1-1
CDR3: SARDIGQEKVAF

V: TRBV10-3
J: TRBJ1-2
CDR3: AISEGANYGYT

V: TRBV5-1
J: TRBJ2-1
CDR3: ASSLGTSGRMWGYEQF

V: TRBV12-3/TRBV12-4
J: TRBJ2-5
CDR3: ASSFGAGRFQETQY

V: TRBV7-8
J: TRBJ2-3
CDR3: ASSSRLAGELDTQY

V: TRBV18
J: TRBJ2-7
CDR3: ASSPDRGGDEQY

V: TRBV19
J: TRBJ1-2
CDR3: ASSIERGHNYGYT

V: TRBV19
J: TRBJ2-5
CDR3: ASSIGLWDRAQETQY

V: TRBV6-5
J: TRBJ2-5
CDR3: ASSGEWETQY

V: TRBV20-1
J: TRBJ2-2
CDR3: SARDLEGTGELF

V: TRBV24-1
J: TRBJ2-2
CDR3: ATSDIFNTGELF

V: TRBV7-6
J: TRBJ2-2
CDR3: ASSLGYRDTGELF

V: TRBV11-2
J: TRBJ2-5
CDR3: ASSQAAGVIRETQY

V: TRBV5-1
J: TRBJ1-1
CDR3: ASSLAPLGLMNTEAF